Below are 15 T cell receptor beta chains sequenced from a single sample in a study of blood T cell repertoires in COVID-19. Clones were sequenced by immunoSEQ multiplex PCR, and TCRdb holds only the in-frame ones, with some missing. The repertoire has approximately 240,000 clones, just over 90% of them found once; the top ten carry less than 2.5%. Material: PBMCs or T cells enriched from blood (not recorded which). The receptors were sampled from a woman between 18 and 29 years old who had recovered from COVID-19.

This clone is a singleton in its sample. The chain is built from TRBV7-2 and TRBJ2-4, with D perhaps TRBD1 (6 bases). Germline CDR1 SGHTA, CDR2 FQGNSA. Trimming stripped 10 bases from V and 0 bases from J, with 22 bases between. This CDR3 contains 17 residues. The CDR3 coding sequence is TGTGCCATTTCAACAGGGATGATACAACTAGCCAAAAACATTCAGTACTTC. It specifies CAISTGMIQLAKNIQYF.

This sequence joins TRBV18 and TRBJ2-1; D gene ambiguous. Trimming stripped 5 bases from V and 0 bases from J, with 11 bases between. The CDR3 is made up of 15 amino acids. Germline V lookup: CDR1 KGHSH, CDR2 LQKENI. This chain's CDR3 is CASSSTPSSYNEQFF. The DNA of the CDR3 is TGTGCCAGCTCATCAACCCCGAGCTCCTACAATGAGCAGTTCTTC.

The J gene is TRBJ2-3, the V gene TRBV5-5; D is unresolved. Trimming shortened V by 6 bases and J by 3 bases, and 20 bases separated the two germline ends. CDR1 is SGHKS, CDR2 YYEKEE, per germline (reference sequence). This CDR3 region has 16 residues. The CDR3 bases are TGTGCCAGCAACTCGGTGGTCCTATCGGGTACAGATACGCAGTATTTT. Its translation: CASNSVVLSGTDTQYF.

This clone was detected only once. The chain is built from TRBV7-3 and TRBJ2-1; possibly TRBD2 for D (5 bases). The CDR3 loop spans 13 amino acids. The germline V and J ends were trimmed by 5 bases and 2 bases, with 7 bases remaining between them. Germline V gene sequence: CDR1 SGHTA, CDR2 FQGTGA. In nucleotides, the CDR3 is TGTGCCAGCAGCCCTAGCCCCTACAATGAGCAGTTCTTC. Residues: CASSPSPYNEQFF.

V gene TRBV5-1 combines with J gene TRBJ1-2; D may be TRBD1 (5 bases). Trimming stripped 1 base from V and 4 bases from J, with 11 bases between. The CDR3 length is 14 residues. The germline V gene encodes CDR1 SGHRS and CDR2 YFSETQ. The CDR3 reads CASSLPQGSYGYTF. The CDR3, as DNA: TGCGCCAGCAGCTTGCCCCAGGGTTCCTATGGCTACACCTTC.

The chain has TRBV7-9 and TRBJ1-1; 7 bases are shared with TRBD1. Germline values: CDR1 SEHNR, CDR2 FQNEAQ (reference sequence). CDR3 length equals 13 residues. Losses at the gene ends were 4 bases for V and 6 bases for J; bases not matched to a gene: 5. The CDR3 DNA is TGTGCCAGCAGCTATCGGACAGGCCCTGAAGCTTTCTTT. Amino acids: CASSYRTGPEAFF.

This chain links TRBV3-1 (or the pseudogene TRBV3-2) with TRBJ2-3; TRBD2 agrees at 11 bases. Losses at the gene ends were 0 bases for V and 3 bases for J; bases not matched to a gene: 5. The CDR3 loop spans 17 amino acids. Germline V gene sequence: CDR1 LGHDT, CDR2 YNNKEL (reference sequence). CDR3 loop: CASSQDLRLAGTDTQYF. The CDR3 DNA reads as TGTGCCAGCAGCCAAGATCTTAGACTAGCGGGGACAGATACGCAGTATTTT.

The rearrangement uses TRBV14 and TRBJ1-4; weak D call: TRBD1 (6 bases). The V end lost 1 base, the J end lost 5 bases, and 11 bases lay between the germline ends. Germline V gene data show CDR1 as SGHDN and CDR2 as FVKESK. The CDR3 runs 15 residues. CDR3 residues: CASSQARTENEKLFF. The CDR3 nucleotides are TGTGCCAGCAGCCAAGCTAGGACAGAGAATGAAAAACTGTTTTTT. The variable domain in full, with the rest retrieved from reference TRBV14 and TRBJ1-4, is EAGVTQFPSHSVIEKGQTVTLRCDPISGHDNLYWYRRVMGKEIKFLLHFVKESKQDESGMPNNRFLAERTGGTYSTLKVQPAELEDSGVYFCASSQARTENEKLFFGSGTQLSVL.

The rearrangement joins TRBV27 to TRBJ1-4; 11 nucleotides match TRBD1. This CDR3 region has 18 residues. Per the germline V gene, CDR1 is MNHEY and CDR2 is SMNVEV (reference sequence). The junction had 11 bases not matched to a gene; V was cut back by 5 bases and J by 3 bases. In DNA form, the CDR3 reads TGTGCCAGCAGTCCGACCGGACAGGGGGCTTTTTCTAATGAAAAACTGTTTTTT. Protein: CASSPTGQGAFSNEKLFF.

V is TRBV20-1 and J is TRBJ2-7; no reliable D call. V was clipped by 5 bases and J by 1 base, with 6 bases between them. The CDR3 consists of 11 residues. Germline assignment: CDR1 DFQATT and CDR2 SNEGSKA (reference sequence). For the CDR3, the DNA is TGCAGTGCTTTCACTTCCTACGAGCAGTACTTC. Translated: CSAFTSYEQYF.

V usage is TRBV18 and J usage is TRBJ2-7, with a possible D match to TRBD1 (6 bases). The CDR3 spans 16 residues. Germline loops: CDR1 KGHSH, CDR2 LQKENI. The V and J ends lost 0 bases and 1 base respectively, with 13 bases between them. The CDR3 here is CASSPPSKQGSYEQYF. The CDR3 DNA is TGTGCCAGCTCACCACCGTCAAAACAGGGATCCTACGAGCAGTACTTC.

The V call is TRBV28, the J call TRBJ1-5; D remains unclear. The V and J ends lost 5 bases and 10 bases respectively, with 12 bases between them. CDR3 length equals 12 residues. The V gene's germline CDR1 is MDHEN and CDR2 SYDVKM. This chain's CDR3 is CASSPPTVPQHF. In DNA form, the CDR3 reads TGTGCCAGCAGTCCACCCACTGTACCCCAGCATTTT.

This clone is a singleton in its sample. The chain is built from TRBV7-3 and TRBJ1-1; 11 bases align to TRBD1. This CDR3 has 14 residues. J lost 1 base, V lost 7 bases, and 2 bases had no gene match. Germline-derived CDR1 and CDR2 are SGHTA and FQGTGA. This chain's CDR3 is CASKGTGGNTEAFF. The CDR3 region has the DNA TGTGCCAGCAAAGGGACAGGGGGGAACACTGAAGCTTTCTTT.

The CDR3 sequence is CASSGDRGTDTQYF. CDR3 bases: TGTGCCAGCAGCGGGGACAGGGGCACAGATACGCAGTATTTT. This chain links TRBV9 with TRBJ2-3, with 9 bases fitting TRBD1. The V gene's germline CDR1 is SGDLS and CDR2 YYNGEE. The CDR3 runs to 14 residues. Trimming cost V 3 bases and J 1 base; bases outside gene matches: 0.

The table lists this clone with a few counts. The genes are TRBV10-3 and TRBJ1-5, with D tentatively TRBD1 (6 bases). From germline, CDR1 is ENHRY and CDR2 SYGVKD. The CDR3 loop spans 14 amino acids. The V gene lost 6 bases and the J gene lost 9 bases, with 18 bases spanning the gap. CDR3 in amino acids: CAIRDSSPMGPQHF. Written as DNA, the CDR3 is TGTGCCATCAGGGACAGTTCCCCCATGGGGCCCCAGCATTTT.